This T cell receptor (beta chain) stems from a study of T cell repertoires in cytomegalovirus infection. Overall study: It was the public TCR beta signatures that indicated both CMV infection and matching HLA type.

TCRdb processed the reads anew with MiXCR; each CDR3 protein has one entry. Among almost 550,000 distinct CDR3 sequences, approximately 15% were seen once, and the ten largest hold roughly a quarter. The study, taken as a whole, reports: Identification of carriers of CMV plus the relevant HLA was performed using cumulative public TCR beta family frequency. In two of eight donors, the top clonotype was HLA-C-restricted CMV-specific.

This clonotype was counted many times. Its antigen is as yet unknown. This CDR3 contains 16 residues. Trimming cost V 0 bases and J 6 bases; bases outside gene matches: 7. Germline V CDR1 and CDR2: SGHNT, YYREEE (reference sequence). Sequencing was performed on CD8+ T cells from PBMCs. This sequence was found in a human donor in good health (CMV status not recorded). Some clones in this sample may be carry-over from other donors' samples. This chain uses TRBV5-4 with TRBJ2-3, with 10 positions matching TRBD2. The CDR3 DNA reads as TGTGCCAGCAGCTTGGACCTAGCGGGAGTCGAGGATACGCAGTATTTT. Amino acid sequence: CASSLDLAGVEDTQYF.